These T cell receptor beta chains were read from a single sample in a study of regulatory T cells in long-lasting Graves disease. One entry per CDR3 protein results from TCRdb running MiXCR on the multiplex PCR reads. Of 560,000 or so distinct CDR3 sequences listed, about 16% are singletons. This same sample was also part of a study on T cells in Graves' hyperthyroidism and ophthalmopathy.

Sequenced here: peripheral blood mononuclear cells (PBMCs), sampled at new diagnosis, from a patient treated with antithyroid drugs. The source is a man between 18 and 35 years old with Graves disease. Each CDR3 is given with its conserved first and last residue. Fields, in order: J gene, V gene, CDR3 protein.

>TRBJ2-4|TRBV27
CASRTGGTRQNIQYF
>TRBJ1-1|TRBV30
CAWTVDREAFF
>TRBJ2-7|TRBV20-1
CSAPESSYEQYF
>TRBJ2-5|TRBV13
CASSTQGGETQYF
>TRBJ1-3|TRBV6-1
CASLLGRNSNTIYF
>TRBJ1-1|TRBV7-9
CASSLEAGGEAFF
>TRBJ2-3|TRBV12-3/TRBV12-4
CASSPRTDPRTDTQYF
>TRBJ1-1|TRBV29-1
CSVEFSLGNTEAFF
>TRBJ1-5|TRBV2
CASSADRGRSAQHF
>TRBJ1-1|TRBV7-9
CASSGGALYTEAFF
>TRBJ1-1|TRBV28
CASSETNRVANTEAFF
>TRBJ1-4|TRBV13
CASSTPTGTVEKLFF
>TRBJ2-7|TRBV11-1
CASSSPGGAYEQYF
>TRBJ2-7|TRBV7-9
CASSLLQGLRTEQYF
>TRBJ1-5|TRBV9
CASSAGGANQPQHF
>TRBJ2-5|TRBV5-1
CASSANLGETQYF
>TRBJ2-7|TRBV18
CASSGTNYEQYF
>TRBJ1-1|TRBV12-3/TRBV12-4
CASSLDGNTETFF
>TRBJ2-3|TRBV20-1
CSAMTDTQYF
>TRBJ2-5|TRBV6-5
CASSYPGQGIQYF
>TRBJ2-2|TRBV6-9
CASSSGRTGELFF
>TRBJ2-1|TRBV28
CASSFDRGYNEQFF
>TRBJ2-7|TRBV28
CASSLRLAGPYEQYF
>TRBJ1-2|TRBV15
CATSSARGARSYGYTF
>TRBJ2-1|TRBV6-2/TRBV6-3
CASSSTGTSGTAEQFF
>TRBJ2-2|TRBV28
CASSLRQNTGELFF
>TRBJ2-3|TRBV5-6
CASSWGGERGTDTQYF
>TRBJ2-1|TRBV5-1
CASKSCLTCEQFF